These T cell receptor beta chains were read from a single sample in a study of regulatory T cells in long-lasting Graves disease. TCRdb re-called the multiplex PCR reads through MiXCR, storing one row per CDR3 protein. The sample lists over 450,000 distinct CDR3 sequences, around 13% seen once, with roughly 9.3% in the top ten. These same data were also listed under a study on T cells in Graves' hyperthyroidism and ophthalmopathy.

The sequencing used peripheral blood mononuclear cells (PBMCs), collected at new diagnosis, from a patient treated with antithyroid drugs. The receptors come from a woman aged 25 to 39 with Graves disease. Each CDR3 is given with its conserved first and last residue.

v_call: TRBV27; j_call: TRBJ1-1; cdr3_aa: CASSLFQGKDTEAFF
v_call: TRBV6-1; j_call: TRBJ2-2; cdr3_aa: CASSLAGSSTLSTGELFF
v_call: TRBV5-6; j_call: TRBJ2-1; cdr3_aa: CASSSGPPNEQFF
v_call: TRBV5-1; j_call: TRBJ2-2; cdr3_aa: CASSDRVVTGELFF
v_call: TRBV20-1; j_call: TRBJ1-5; cdr3_aa: CSARGTGNWNQPQHF
v_call: TRBV28; j_call: TRBJ2-2; cdr3_aa: CASSLWRVDTGELFF
v_call: TRBV19; j_call: TRBJ2-1; cdr3_aa: CASSKVGGSYNEQFF
v_call: TRBV9; j_call: TRBJ2-1; cdr3_aa: CASSATNNEQFF
v_call: TRBV20-1; j_call: TRBJ2-1; cdr3_aa: CSARDSHGDERFF
v_call: TRBV9; j_call: TRBJ2-1; cdr3_aa: CASSVSGAGAEQFF
v_call: TRBV15; j_call: TRBJ1-2; cdr3_aa: CATSRGTGEGYTF
v_call: TRBV20-1; j_call: TRBJ2-1; cdr3_aa: CSAAVPRSYNEQFF
v_call: TRBV11-3; j_call: TRBJ2-6; cdr3_aa: CASSLSPGSGANVLTF
v_call: TRBV6-1; j_call: TRBJ2-7; cdr3_aa: CASSWPKQYF
v_call: TRBV6-2/TRBV6-3; j_call: TRBJ2-3; cdr3_aa: CASTQLAGASGNTDTQYF
v_call: TRBV11-2; j_call: TRBJ2-5; cdr3_aa: CASSSGASQETQYF
v_call: TRBV5-4; j_call: TRBJ2-3; cdr3_aa: CASSLEVAGTDTQYF
v_call: TRBV15; j_call: TRBJ2-7; cdr3_aa: CATSRVRGAGQYF
v_call: TRBV5-1; j_call: TRBJ2-5; cdr3_aa: CASSFDSMQTQYF
v_call: TRBV28; j_call: TRBJ2-1; cdr3_aa: CASSRTSGRLYNEQFF
v_call: TRBV12-3/TRBV12-4; j_call: TRBJ2-7; cdr3_aa: CAGTENPYEQYF
v_call: TRBV11-1; j_call: TRBJ2-4; cdr3_aa: CASSQRVAGGSAKNIQYF
v_call: TRBV5-1; j_call: TRBJ2-3; cdr3_aa: CASSMVADTQYF
v_call: TRBV7-7; j_call: TRBJ2-2; cdr3_aa: CASSPRSVGGSAGELFF
v_call: TRBV28; j_call: TRBJ2-7; cdr3_aa: CASSSSGVPSYEQYF
v_call: TRBV14; j_call: TRBJ2-1; cdr3_aa: CASSQLQISGGRLFF
v_call: TRBV2; j_call: TRBJ2-3; cdr3_aa: CASSYLTAADTQYF
v_call: TRBV4-1; j_call: TRBJ2-7; cdr3_aa: CASSPTGTSGAYEQYF
v_call: TRBV24-1; j_call: TRBJ1-5; cdr3_aa: CATSPDPYQPQHF
v_call: TRBV6-1; j_call: TRBJ2-1; cdr3_aa: CASSQVWGSGNEQFF
v_call: TRBV11-2; j_call: TRBJ2-7; cdr3_aa: CASSQTLYEQYF
v_call: TRBV20-1; j_call: TRBJ2-7; cdr3_aa: CSTPNPGLSYEQYF
v_call: TRBV16; j_call: TRBJ2-7; cdr3_aa: CASSQGTSGTEQYF
v_call: TRBV24-1; j_call: TRBJ2-1; cdr3_aa: CATSDWDTLEPFF
v_call: TRBV24-1; j_call: TRBJ2-2; cdr3_aa: CATSERPGLVTGELFF